The clone carrying this TCR beta chain was seen ten or more times. Its antigen is still unknown. TCRdb analysed the multiplex PCR reads with MiXCR anew, one entry per CDR3 protein. The sample includes about 150,000 distinct CDR3 sequences, approximately 32% of them seen just once. The data were obtained in a study of breast tumors, draining lymph nodes, adjacent tissues. Study-wide results and limits: The data were judged consistent with most tumor T cells coming from lymph node and expanding in tumor. Tumors had less TCR diversity than lymph nodes, more than nontumor tissue. That most tumor T cells come from lymph nodes remained unproven. Compared with basal-like, luminal-like tumors shared significantly more repertoire with nontumor tissue.

The V end was cut by 1 base, the J end by 4 bases, with 7 bases between. Germline V CDR1 and CDR2: SEHNR, FQNEAQ (reference sequence). This CDR3 comprises 13 residues. Breast cancer patients provided tissue from their axillary draining lymph nodes. This chain joins TRBV7-9 and TRBJ1-2; D unresolved. The sample consisted of axillary lymph node tissue. The clonotype was recovered from a female donor with breast cancer. Some clones in this sample may be carry-over from other donors' samples. CDR3: CASSLVEIYGYTF. CDR3 nucleotides: TGTGCCAGCAGCTTAGTAGAGATCTATGGCTACACCTTC. Supplemented by reference TRBV7-9 and TRBJ1-2, the full variable domain reads DTGVSQNPRHKITKRGQNVTFRCDPISEHNRLYWYRQTLGQGPEFLTYFQNEAQLEKSRLLSDRFSAERPKGSFSTLEIQRTEQGDSAMYLCASSLVEIYGYTFGSGTRLTVV.